One and the same sample provided the 3 T cell receptor beta chains below, sequenced in a study of shared clonotypes between healthy human individuals. Sequencing was performed with immunoSEQ multiplex PCR; in TCRdb, only in-frame clones are kept and a portion is missing. Seen here are approximately 440,000 clones, roughly four fifths observed once, and the top ten hold about 12%. The material sequenced was PBMCs. These receptors came from a woman in her thirties or forties in good health. Some clones in this sample may be carry-over from other donors' samples.

The chain is built from TRBV25-1 and TRBJ2-1; the D is unclear. Trimming removed 1 base at V and 5 bases at J, with 15 bases between. The CDR3 spans 16 residues. Germline V gene lookup returns CDR1 MGHDK and CDR2 SYGVNS. This chain's CDR3 is CASSELYGLLDNEQFF. The CDR3 DNA follows: TGTGCCAGCAGTGAATTATATGGGCTACTGGACAATGAGCAGTTCTTC.

This clone occurred a few times. The V call is TRBV9, the J call TRBJ1-5; D not resolved. Germline-derived CDR1 and CDR2 are SGDLS and YYNGEE. V lost 0 bases and J lost 7, with 8 bases in between. The CDR3 consists of 13 residues. The CDR3 spells CASSVGLHQPQHF. The CDR3 nucleotides read TGTGCCAGCAGCGTAGGTCTTCACCAGCCCCAGCATTTT.

The chain links TRBV29-1 to TRBJ2-7; possibly TRBD1 or TRBD2 for D (6 bases each). Germline V gene data show CDR1 as SQVTM and CDR2 as ANQGSEA. The CDR3 covers 13 residues. V lost 6 bases and J 5 bases, leaving 17 bases between the germline ends. The CDR3 DNA follows: TGCAGCGTGGGAAGGGGGGCGTTGAACGAGCAGTACTTC. It codes for CSVGRGALNEQYF.